This TCR beta chain was sequenced in a study of cytomegalovirus exposure and HLA in healthy donors. This clone showed up just once. The PCR had 60 Vbeta and 13 Jbeta primers. Produced via immunoSEQ multiplex PCR; TCRdb's table is partial and in-frame only. The sample has under 200,000 clones, 80% seen once. Germline lookup yields CDR1 MGHRA and CDR2 YSYEKL. The CDR3 is 13 amino acids. V gave up 0 bases and J gave up 10 bases, with 7 bases separating them. Material for sequencing was PBMCs. This TCR was recovered from a human donor in good health. V usage is TRBV4-1 and J usage is TRBJ1-6, with D unresolved. CDR3 loop: CASSQDGGSPLHF. The CDR3 coding sequence is TGCGCCAGCAGCCAAGATGGTGGCTCACCCCTCCACTTT.